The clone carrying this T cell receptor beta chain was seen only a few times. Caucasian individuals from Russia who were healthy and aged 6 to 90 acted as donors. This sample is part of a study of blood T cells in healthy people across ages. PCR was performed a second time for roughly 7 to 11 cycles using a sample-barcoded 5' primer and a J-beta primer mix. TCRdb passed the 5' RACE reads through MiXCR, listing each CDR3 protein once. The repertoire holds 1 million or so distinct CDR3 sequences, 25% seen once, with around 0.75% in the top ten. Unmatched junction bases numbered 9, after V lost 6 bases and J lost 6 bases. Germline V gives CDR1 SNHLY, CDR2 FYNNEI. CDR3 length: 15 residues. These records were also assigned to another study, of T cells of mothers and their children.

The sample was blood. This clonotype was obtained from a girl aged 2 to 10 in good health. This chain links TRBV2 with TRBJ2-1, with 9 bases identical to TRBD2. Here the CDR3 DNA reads TGTGCCAGCAGGCGACTAGCGGTAAAACTCAATGAGCAGTTCTTC. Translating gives CASRRLAVKLNEQFF. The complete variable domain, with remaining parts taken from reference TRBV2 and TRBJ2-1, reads EPEVTQTPSHQVTQMGQEVILRCVPISNHLYFYWYRQILGQKVEFLVSFYNNEISEKSEIFDDQFSVERPDGSNFTLKIRSTKLEDSAMYFCASRRLAVKLNEQFFGPGTRLTVL.